The 4 T cell receptor beta chains below come from one sample, sequenced in a study of blood T cell repertoires in COVID-19 (dated by TCRdb to between 2020 and 2021). Library construction relied on the immunoSEQ multiplex PCR assay. Not all clones reach the TCRdb copy of this immuneACCESS table, which keeps in-frame sequences only. Checked studies attribute under half of the gap to unresolved V genes and leave the rest unexplained. The sample contains about 140,000 clones, 75% to 90% of them found a single time. The ten largest clones capture approximately 11% of the sample. The material sequenced was peripheral blood. The source of these receptors is a woman aged 80 or over with acute or convalescent COVID-19.

This rearrangement joins TRBV7-8 to TRBJ1-1; maybe TRBD1 (6 bases). Trimming removed 4 bases at V and 4 bases at J, with 16 bases between. Germline V lookup: CDR1 SGHVS, CDR2 FQNEAQ. The CDR3 contains 15 residues. The CDR3 spells CASSYIQGGSTEAFF. DNA of the CDR3: TGTGCCAGCAGCTATATACAGGGCGGGAGCACTGAAGCTTTCTTT.

The chain is built from TRBV5-1 and TRBJ1-2, with D tentatively TRBD1 (5 bases). CDR1 and CDR2 (germline): SGHRS, YFSETQ. CDR3 length: 13 residues. Trimming removed 0 bases from V and 7 bases from J, with 10 bases in between. The CDR3 reads CASSLGVGAGYTF. CDR3 bases: TGCGCCAGCAGCTTGGGTGTAGGGGCTGGCTACACCTTC.

The V call is TRBV5-5, the J call TRBJ2-7, with D tentatively TRBD1 (6 bases). The CDR3 is 15 residues long. CDR1 and CDR2 from the germline V gene are SGHKS and YYEKEE (reference sequence). The ends were cut back, 4 bases at V and 1 base at J, with 15 bases in the middle. CDR3 loop: CASSTTGLDSYEQYF. As DNA, the CDR3 is TGTGCCAGCAGCACGACAGGTTTAGATTCCTACGAGCAGTACTTC. Using reference TRBV5-5 and TRBJ2-7 for the parts outside the CDR3, the full variable domain is DAGVTQSPTHLIKTRGQQVTLRCSPISGHKSVSWYQQVLGQGPQFIFQYYEKEERGRGNFPDRFSARQFPNYSSELNVNALLLGDSALYLCASSTTGLDSYEQYFGPGTRLTVT.

This clone came up a few times. The chain has TRBV7-9 and TRBJ2-2; D unclear. Per the germline V gene, CDR1 is SEHNR and CDR2 is FQNEAQ (reference sequence). The CDR3 has 13 residues. V dropped 4 bases and J dropped 3 bases, with 6 bases sitting between them. CDR3 protein: CASSWLDTGELFF. The CDR3 DNA sequence: TGTGCCAGCAGCTGGCTCGACACCGGGGAGCTGTTTTTT.